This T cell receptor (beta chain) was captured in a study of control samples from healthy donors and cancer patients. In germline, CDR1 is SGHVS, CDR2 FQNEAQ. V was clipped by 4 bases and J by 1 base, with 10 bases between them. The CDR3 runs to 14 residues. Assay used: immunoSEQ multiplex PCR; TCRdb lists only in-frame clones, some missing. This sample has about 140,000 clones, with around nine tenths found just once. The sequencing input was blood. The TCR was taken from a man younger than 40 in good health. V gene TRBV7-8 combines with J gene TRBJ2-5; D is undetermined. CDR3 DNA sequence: TGTGCCAGCAGCTCCCGAGGTCCCCAAGAGACCCAGTACTTC. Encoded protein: CASSSRGPQETQYF.